Presented here are 8 T cell receptor beta chains from one specimen sequenced in a study of cytomegalovirus exposure and HLA in healthy donors. Sequenced by immunoSEQ multiplex PCR; TCRdb stores in-frame clones only, minus some. Among roughly 220,000 clones listed, over 80% were seen once. Sequencing input: PBMCs. The receptor source for this set is a woman aged 30 to 39 in good health and CMV-seropositive.

This clone was seen only a few times. V usage is TRBV5-1 and J usage is TRBJ1-2; 7 positions agree with TRBD1. The CDR3 totals 12 residues. Germline V lookup: CDR1 SGHRS, CDR2 YFSETQ. V gave up 4 bases and J gave up 3 bases; unmatched junction bases: 0. The CDR3 loop reads CASSQGDYGYTF. The CDR3 bases are TGCGCCAGCAGCCAGGGGGACTATGGCTACACCTTC.

V gene TRBV4-3 combines with J gene TRBJ1-1; D not resolved. V lost 0 bases and J lost 1, with 18 bases in between. The CDR3 has 18 amino acids. Germline CDR1 is LGHNA and CDR2 is YSLEER. The CDR3 here is CASSQDQREVVPNTEAFF. The CDR3 nucleotides are TGCGCCAGCAGCCAAGATCAGAGGGAAGTGGTCCCGAACACTGAAGCTTTCTTT.

This chain uses TRBV27 with TRBJ2-2; weak D call: TRBD2 (5 bases). Germline V lookup: CDR1 MNHEY, CDR2 SMNVEV (reference sequence). The CDR3 runs to 13 residues. Trimming took 6 bases from V and 7 from J, leaving 12 bases between them. The DNA for the CDR3 is TGTGCCAGCAGGGTGAGGGTAGGCGGGGAGCTGTTTTTT. Its translation: CASRVRVGGELFF.

The J gene is TRBJ2-5, the V gene TRBV25-1, with TRBD2 matching over 14 bases. With 7 bases clipped from V and 10 bases from J, the junction kept 8 bases outside the gene matches. Per germline, CDR1 MGHDK and CDR2 SYGVNS. This CDR3 contains 14 residues. The CDR3 coding sequence is TGTGCCAGCAATGGACTAGCGGGAGGTCCGCGCCAGTACTTC. Its protein product is CASNGLAGGPRQYF.

In regard to this clone: The junction and the germline gene differ at one end; a read error may be behind it. This sequence joins TRBV29-1 and TRBJ1-1; D unclear. CDR1 is SQVTM and CDR2 is ANQGSEA in the germline V gene. CDR3 length equals 18 residues. The CDR3 nucleotides are TGCAGCGTGGAAGGGAGGGCAGGCGAAAACAAAACGAACACTGAAGCTTTCTTT. Its translation is CSVEGRAGENKTNTEAFF.

The V call is TRBV6-1, the J call TRBJ2-3; D is unresolved. V lost 6 bases and J 2 bases, leaving 9 bases between the germline ends. Germline V gene sequence: CDR1 MNHNS, CDR2 SASEGT. The CDR3 extends over 13 amino acids. This CDR3 reads CASSVAATDTQYF. In nucleotides, the CDR3 is TGTGCCAGCAGCGTGGCAGCCACAGATACGCAGTATTTT.

This clone was seen a single time. Within the sample, other DNA sequences also encode this same CDR3. The CDR3 spells CSVEARYGYTF. In nucleotides, the CDR3 is TGCAGCGTTGAAGCTCGTTATGGCTACACCTTC. The chain combines TRBV29-1 with TRBJ1-2; no firm D call. The CDR3 loop spans 11 amino acids. CDR1 is SQVTM and CDR2 is ANQGSEA in the germline V gene. V shed 1 base and J shed 5 bases, with 5 bases lying between them.

The chain combines TRBV11-2 with TRBJ1-3; 8 bases fit TRBD1. This CDR3 is 15 amino acids long. J lost 4 bases, V lost 1 base, and 3 bases had no gene match. Germline lookup yields CDR1 SGHAT and CDR2 FQNNGV. CDR3 nucleotides: TGTGCCAGCAGCTTAGGCAGGGGGCAAGGAAACACCATATATTTT. Translated: CASSLGRGQGNTIYF.